This TCR beta chain was identified in a study of blood T cells in healthy people across ages. Study conclusions and caveats: The percentage of naive T cells correlated strongly with TCR beta diversity. More naive CD4+ cells and higher diversity were found in long-lived than in aged donors.

With regard to this clonotype: Its antigen remains unknown.

V shed 5 bases, J shed 2 bases, and the junction held 14 bases outside the gene matches. Germline V gene lookup returns CDR1 SGHTA and CDR2 FQGNSA. CDR3 size: 18 residues. Primers used in a second PCR of about 7 to 12 cycles were a sample-barcoded 5' primer and a J-beta primer mix. TCRdb reprocessed the 5' RACE reads with MiXCR, giving one entry per CDR3 protein. This table has about 640,000 distinct CDR3 sequences, approximately 50% appearing once. The chain couples TRBV7-2 to TRBJ2-5; 10 nucleotides align to TRBD2. The receptor comes from a man aged 55 to 70 in good health. The sample was blood. DNA for the CDR3: TGTGCCAGCAGCCTCCTGAGCGGGGGGGCCTCAGTTCAAGAGACCCAGTACTTC. Residues: CASSLLSGGASVQETQYF.